This T cell receptor (beta chain) was documented in a study of cytomegalovirus exposure and HLA in healthy donors. The PCR made use of 60 Vbeta and 13 Jbeta primers. Measured with immunoSEQ multiplex PCR; TCRdb has only the in-frame clones, and not every one. Found here are 150,000 to 180,000 clones, roughly three quarters of them singletons; the top ten hold roughly 7.1%. The CDR3 sequence is 15 residues long. Losses at the gene ends were 0 bases for V and 5 bases for J; bases not matched to a gene: 7. The germline V gene encodes CDR1 GTSNPN and CDR2 SVGIG (reference sequence). The chain links TRBV30 to TRBJ1-1, with 9 positions matching TRBD1. This clonotype originated in a man aged 25 to 40 in good health and CMV-seropositive. Material for sequencing was PBMCs. CDR3 DNA: TGTGCCTGGAGTGTGGCTACAGGGGGCCGTACTGAAGCTTTCTTT. Translation gives CAWSVATGGRTEAFF.